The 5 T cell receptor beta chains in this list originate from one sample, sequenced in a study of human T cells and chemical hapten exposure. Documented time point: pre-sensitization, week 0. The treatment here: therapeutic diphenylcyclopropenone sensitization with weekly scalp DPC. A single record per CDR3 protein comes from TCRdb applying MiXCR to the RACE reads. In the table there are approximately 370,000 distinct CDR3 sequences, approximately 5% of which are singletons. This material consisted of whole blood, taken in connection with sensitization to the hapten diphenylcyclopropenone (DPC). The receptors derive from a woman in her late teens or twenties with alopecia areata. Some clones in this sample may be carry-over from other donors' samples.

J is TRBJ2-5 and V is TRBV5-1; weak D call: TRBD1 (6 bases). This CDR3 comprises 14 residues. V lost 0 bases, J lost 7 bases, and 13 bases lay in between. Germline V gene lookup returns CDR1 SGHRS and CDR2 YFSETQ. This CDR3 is CASSLETDRGTQYF. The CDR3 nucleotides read TGCGCCAGCAGCTTGGAAACGGACAGAGGGACCCAGTACTTC.

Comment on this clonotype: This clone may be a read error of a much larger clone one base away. DNA for the CDR3: TGCGCCAGCAGCCACGCGACTAGGATGTTAGAGACCCAGTACTTC. It codes for CASSHATRMLETQYF. The chain is built from TRBV4-1 and TRBJ2-5; maybe TRBD2 (6 bases). This CDR3 has 15 residues. V was pared by 3 bases and J by 4 bases, with 15 bases between. From germline, CDR1 is MGHRA and CDR2 YSYEKL.

The CDR3 DNA sequence: TGCGCCAGCAGCCAAGGTCTAGGCGGGGGGGCCCACGATGAGCAGTTCTTC. It translates to CASSQGLGGGAHDEQFF. The J gene is TRBJ2-1, the V gene TRBV4-3; 9 nucleotides align to TRBD2. The V segment lost 1 base and the J segment 8 bases; nucleotides outside the gene matches: 12. The length of the CDR3 is 17 residues. Germline V gene sequence: CDR1 LGHNA, CDR2 YSLEER.

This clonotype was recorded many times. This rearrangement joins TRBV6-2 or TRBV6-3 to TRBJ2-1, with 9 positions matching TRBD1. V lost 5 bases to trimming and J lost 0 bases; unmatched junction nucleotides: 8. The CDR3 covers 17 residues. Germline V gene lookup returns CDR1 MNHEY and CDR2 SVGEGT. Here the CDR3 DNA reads TGTGCCAGCAGTGGAGATCCGGGACAGGGCTCCTACAATGAGCAGTTCTTC. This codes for CASSGDPGQGSYNEQFF.

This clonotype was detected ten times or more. The chain's CDR3 is CSVEVGRGDTQYF. The CDR3 bases are TGCAGCGTTGAAGTCGGCAGAGGAGATACGCAGTATTTT. The chain carries TRBV29-1 and TRBJ2-3; D gene unclear. This CDR3 is 13 amino acids long. The ends were cut back, 1 base at V and 5 bases at J, with 10 bases in the middle. Germline V gene data show CDR1 as SQVTM and CDR2 as ANQGSEA.